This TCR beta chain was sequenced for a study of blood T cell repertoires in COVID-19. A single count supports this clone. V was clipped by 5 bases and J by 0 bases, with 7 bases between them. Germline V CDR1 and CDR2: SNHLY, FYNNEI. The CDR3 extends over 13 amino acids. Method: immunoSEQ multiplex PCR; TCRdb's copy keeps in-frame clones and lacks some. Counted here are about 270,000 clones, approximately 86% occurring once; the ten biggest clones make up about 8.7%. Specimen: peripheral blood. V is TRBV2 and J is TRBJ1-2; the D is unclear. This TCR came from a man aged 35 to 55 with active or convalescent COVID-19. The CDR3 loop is CASSIGANYGYTF. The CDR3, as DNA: TGTGCCAGCAGTATAGGAGCTAACTATGGCTACACCTTC.